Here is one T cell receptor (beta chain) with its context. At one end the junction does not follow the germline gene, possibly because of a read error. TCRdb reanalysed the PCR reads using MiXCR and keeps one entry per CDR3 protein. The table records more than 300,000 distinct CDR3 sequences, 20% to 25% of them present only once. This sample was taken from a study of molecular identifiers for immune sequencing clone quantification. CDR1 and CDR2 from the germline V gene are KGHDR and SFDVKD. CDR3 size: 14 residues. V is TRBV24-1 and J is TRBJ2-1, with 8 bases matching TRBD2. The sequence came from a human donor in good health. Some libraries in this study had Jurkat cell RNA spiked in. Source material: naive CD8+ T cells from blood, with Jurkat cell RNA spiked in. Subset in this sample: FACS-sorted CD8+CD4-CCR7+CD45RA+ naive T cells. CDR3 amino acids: CVTPSGGSYNEQFF. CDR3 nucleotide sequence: TGTGTCACCCCGTCGGGGGGGTCCTACAATGAGCAGTTCTTC.